The source of this TCR beta chain is a study of T cells in localized non-small cell lung cancer. Only in-frame clones appear in the TCRdb table, and some are missing; sequencing was by immunoSEQ multiplex PCR. The sample yields 2,500 to 3,500 clones, approximately 24% seen once. For this clone: Its matching antigen is unknown.

Findings of the study overall: Uninvolved adjacent lung showed peak T cell clonality, exceeding tumor.

CDR1 and CDR2 from the germline V gene are LNHDA and SQIVND (reference sequence). The CDR3 is 14 residues long. Trimming at V came to 7 bases and at J to 5 bases, leaving 5 bases not matched to a gene. The rearrangement joins TRBV19 to TRBJ2-1, with TRBD2 matching 10 bases. The TCR comes from a male donor at least 60 years old with stage II lung adenocarcinoma. The sequenced sample was normal lung tissue next to the tumor, obtained before any cancer treatment. The DNA for the CDR3 is TGTGCCAGTACCGGGACTAGCGACCACAATGAGCAGTTCTTC. Amino acid sequence: CASTGTSDHNEQFF.